This record covers a single TCR beta chain. It has no known antigen specificity. No much larger clone is present one base from it, and per-base qualities are unavailable. The sample belongs to a study of CD8 T cells in Susac syndrome (dated by TCRdb to between 2019 and 2020). Regarding the complete study: The study used repertoire sequencing to test whether antigen drove CD8+ T cell activation and differentiation in Susac syndrome. The clonality of the CD8+ T cell repertoire was compared across more than 9 healthy donors, around 14 Susac syndrome patients and around 16 multiple sclerosis patients.

Peripheral blood CD8+ and CD4+ T cells from healthy donors, Susac syndrome patients and multiple sclerosis patients were profiled by high-throughput TCR beta sequencing. The multiple sclerosis controls were treatment-naive patients whose relapsing-remitting disease, either stable or active, fulfilled the revised McDonald criteria. Bulk CD8+ and CD4+ T cells were purified by magnetic negative isolation, while CD8+ TEMRA cells were enriched using FACS. Blood was drawn into EDTA tubes, processed within 24 hours, and PBMCs were isolated by density gradient centrifugation. PBMCs intended for TCR sequencing were cryopreserved in liquid nitrogen and thawed later in a water bath at 37 degrees C. A purity of at least 90% was achieved for sorted or isolated CD4+, CD8+ and CD8+ TEMRA cells. RNA was extracted with the RNeasy kit and roughly 0.5 to 1 ug was reverse transcribed using random hexamers. TCR beta CDR3 regions were amplified with the immunoSEQ multiplex PCR assay covering 54 Vbeta and 13 Jbeta segments. PCR amplification bias was corrected using a synthetic template baseline for primer optimization and computational correction. The authors' pipeline ran thus. Reads were annotated to V, D and J genes per IMGT and analyzed with immunoSEQ Analyzer, keeping only productive sequences. Clonality was computed as one minus Shannon entropy normalized by log2 of the number of productive unique sequences. For each patient and control, public and private clones were evaluated among the 100 most prevalent clones. Clones were defined as Susac-specific if absent from the healthy and MS cohorts, from 1052 published viral clones and from other ImmuneACCESS disease sequences. TCRdb trimmed public reads at Q25 via fastp, called clones via MiXCR and kept in-frame beta chains. For every CDR3 protein sequence, its rows merge into one entry that carries the most common genes and DNA. The V and J calls were determined by TCRdb, not by the authors. This sample gives approximately 300,000 distinct CDR3 sequences in total; almost 85% of them show up just once. Approximately 0.2% of the sample comes from the top ten.

What the work shows at the level of the full study, not this receptor alone: The TCR sequencing and HLA analysis was acknowledged to have included a relatively small number of individuals.

The CDR3, from cysteine to phenylalanine, totals 15 residues. The only DNA kept is the CDR3, 45 bases in frame from the first base. V is shortened by 7 bases, J by 5 bases, and the region joining them spans 21 bases. Via the germline V gene (reference sequence), CDR1 is DFQATT and CDR2 SNEGSKA. In this chain, TRBV20-1 is recombined with TRBJ2-1, with the D call perhaps TRBD1 or TRBD2, each one matching 5 bases. The source material was CD8+ T cells from PBMCs. This receptor was taken from a human donor with multiple sclerosis. DNA sequence: TGCAGTGTTCTAGGGAGAGACAGTGCCGACAATGAGCAGTTCTTC. Its protein product is CSVLGRDSADNEQFF.